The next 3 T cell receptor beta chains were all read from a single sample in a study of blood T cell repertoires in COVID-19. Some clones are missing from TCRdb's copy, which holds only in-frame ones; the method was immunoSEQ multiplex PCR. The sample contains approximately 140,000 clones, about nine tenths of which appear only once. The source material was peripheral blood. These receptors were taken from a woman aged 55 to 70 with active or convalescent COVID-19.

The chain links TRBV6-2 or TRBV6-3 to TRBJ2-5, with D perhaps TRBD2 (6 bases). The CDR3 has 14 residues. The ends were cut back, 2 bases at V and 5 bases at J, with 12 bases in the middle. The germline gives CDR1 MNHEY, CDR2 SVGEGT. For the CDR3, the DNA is TGTGCCAGCAGTTACCGGGACTCCGGGGAGACCCAGTACTTC. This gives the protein CASSYRDSGETQYF.

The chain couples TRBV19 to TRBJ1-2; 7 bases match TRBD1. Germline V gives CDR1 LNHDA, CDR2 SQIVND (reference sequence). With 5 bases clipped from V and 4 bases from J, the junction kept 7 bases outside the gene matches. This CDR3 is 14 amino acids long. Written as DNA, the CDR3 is TGTGCCAGTAGTCGAGACAGGGAATTCTATGGCTACACCTTC. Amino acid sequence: CASSRDREFYGYTF.

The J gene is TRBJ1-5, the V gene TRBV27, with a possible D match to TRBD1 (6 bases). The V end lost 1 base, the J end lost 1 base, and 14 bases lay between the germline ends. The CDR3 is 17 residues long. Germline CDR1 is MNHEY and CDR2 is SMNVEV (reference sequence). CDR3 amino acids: CASSLFGAGVSNQPQHF. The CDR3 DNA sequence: TGTGCCAGCAGTTTATTCGGGGCAGGGGTAAGCAATCAGCCCCAGCATTTT.